These 27 T cell receptor beta chains were sequenced from one sample in a study of CD8+ T cells in alopecia areata (dated by TCRdb to between 2017 and 2018). Libraries were made using the immunoSEQ multiplex PCR assay. To provide template for TCR sequencing, every sample had RNA extracted and reverse transcribed into cDNA. Entries here come from immuneACCESS through TCRdb and include only in-frame sequences with V and J called. Some clones fail to appear in such tables; in the studies checked, an unresolved V gene covers under half of the shortfall, and the cause of the remainder is unknown. The sample contains roughly 190,000 clones, around 56% of them found a single time. Approximately 3.5% of the sample goes to the ten largest clones. What the time point label conveys for this sample: about four weeks on oral tofacitinib. In light of the paper, this sample's treatment or condition label describes: oral pan-JAK inhibitor, 5-10 mg twice daily.

The sample here was CD4+ T cells sorted from blood, taken at week 4, from a patient treated with tofacitinib. The receptor source for this set is a human donor with alopecia areata.

V gene TRBV7-9 combines with J gene TRBJ1-4; a weak D match, TRBD1 (6 bases). The V gene's germline CDR1 is SEHNR and CDR2 FQNEAQ (reference sequence). Trimming pared 2 bases from V and 6 bases from J, leaving 16 bases between. This CDR3 has 16 amino acids. The CDR3 reads CASSLNRAISHEKLFF. The CDR3 DNA reads TGTGCCAGCAGCTTAAACAGGGCCATCTCCCATGAAAAACTGTTTTTT.

The chain uses TRBV5-1 and TRBJ2-3, with 11 bases that match TRBD2. J lost 2 bases, V lost 4 bases, and 6 bases had no gene match. The germline V gene encodes CDR1 SGHRS and CDR2 YFSETQ. This CDR3 comprises 16 residues. CDR3 nucleotides: TGCGCCAGCAGCGCCGGGACTAGCGGAACCACAGATACGCAGTATTTT. Its translation is CASSAGTSGTTDTQYF.

The genes are TRBV30 and TRBJ2-7; D not certain. In germline, CDR1 is GTSNPN, CDR2 SVGIG (reference sequence). Trimming removed 0 bases at V and 0 bases at J, with 9 bases between. The CDR3 has 14 amino acids. The CDR3: CAWSVLRFSYEQYF. Written as DNA, the CDR3 is TGTGCCTGGAGTGTTCTGAGGTTCTCCTACGAGCAGTACTTC.

This clone was counted only a few times. The J gene is TRBJ1-4, the V gene TRBV27; 10 bases fit TRBD1. The germline CDR1 and CDR2 sequences are MNHEY and SMNVEV (reference sequence). The CDR3 is made up of 16 amino acids. V shed 6 bases, J shed 8 bases, and the junction held 12 bases outside the gene matches. CDR3 sequence: CASSPPGTGEGEKLFF. In DNA, the CDR3 is TGTGCCAGCAGCCCACCCGGGACAGGGGAGGGGGAAAAACTGTTTTTT. The full variable domain, completed using reference TRBV27 and TRBJ1-4, is EAQVTQNPRYLITVTGKKLTVTCSQNMNHEYMSWYRQDPGLGLRQIYYSMNVEVTDKGDVPEGYKVSRKEKRNFPLILESPSPNQTSLYFCASSPPGTGEGEKLFFGSGTQLSVL.

This CDR3 is CASSQSSGSLNQPQHF. The CDR3 DNA reads TGCGCCAGCAGTCAATCGAGCGGATCCTTAAATCAGCCCCAGCATTTT. The chain couples TRBV23-1 to TRBJ1-5; D is ambiguous. TRBV23-1 is sorted into the ORF group, with uncertain function. This CDR3 region has 16 residues. The V end was cut by 0 bases, the J end by 4 bases, with 13 bases between.

This clone has more than one count but fewer than ten. V usage is TRBV7-9 and J usage is TRBJ1-1; D might be TRBD1 (6 bases). The ends were cut back, 5 bases at V and 6 bases at J, with 19 bases in the middle. Germline values: CDR1 SEHNR, CDR2 FQNEAQ (reference sequence). The CDR3 has 15 amino acids. The CDR3: CASSRNTQGMSEAFF. DNA for the CDR3: TGTGCCAGCAGCCGAAACACACAGGGAATGTCTGAAGCTTTCTTT. The variable domain in full, completed from reference TRBV7-9 and TRBJ1-1, reads DTGVSQNPRHKITKRGQNVTFRCDPISEHNRLYWYRQTLGQGPEFLTYFQNEAQLEKSRLLSDRFSAERPKGSFSTLEIQRTEQGDSAMYLCASSRNTQGMSEAFFGQGTRLTVV.

This clone has only a few counts. V and J are TRBV19 and TRBJ2-4; D is unclear. The CDR3 spans 13 residues. V was clipped by 5 bases and J by 8 bases, with 13 bases between them. Germline assignment: CDR1 LNHDA and CDR2 SQIVND (reference sequence). The CDR3: CASSSFNKDIQYF. In nucleotides, the CDR3 is TGTGCCAGTAGTTCCTTCAACAAGGACATTCAGTACTTC.

V is TRBV4-2 and J is TRBJ2-7; 10 bases fit TRBD1. J lost 3 bases, V lost 3 bases, and 5 bases had no gene match. Germline CDR1 LGHNA, CDR2 YNFKEQ. This CDR3 has 15 residues. CDR3 protein: CASSQGQGIGYEQYF. Here the CDR3 DNA reads TGTGCCAGCAGCCAGGGACAGGGGATCGGCTACGAGCAGTACTTC.

This chain uses TRBV12-5 with TRBJ2-3; D gene uncertain. The CDR3 spans 13 residues. V was cut by 1 base and J by 6 bases, with 8 bases left in between. Looked up from germline, CDR1 is LGHNT and CDR2 is FRNRAP. CDR3 region: CASGLDERDTQYF. CDR3 in DNA: TGTGCTAGTGGTTTGGATGAACGGGATACGCAGTATTTT.

This sequence joins TRBV29-1 and TRBJ2-2; D is perhaps TRBD1 or TRBD2 (6 bases each). Trimming removed 7 bases from V and 3 bases from J, with 15 bases in between. This CDR3 is 14 amino acids long. The germline V gene has CDR1 SQVTM and CDR2 ANQGSEA. The CDR3 here is CSASEGGYTGELFF. DNA of the CDR3: TGCAGCGCCTCGGAGGGGGGCTACACCGGGGAGCTGTTTTTT.

The table lists this clone with a few counts. The chain carries TRBV15 and TRBJ1-2, with a possible D match to TRBD1 (6 bases). The CDR3 extends over 15 amino acids. Between the trimmed V and J ends, which lost 0 bases and 8 bases, there was a span of 16 bases. In germline, CDR1 is LNHNV, CDR2 YYDKDF (reference sequence). This chain's CDR3 is CATSREGGSLAGYTF. CDR3 DNA: TGTGCCACCAGCAGAGAGGGGGGCAGTCTCGCAGGCTACACCTTC.

The chain combines TRBV7-9 with TRBJ2-2; D might be TRBD2 (6 bases). The germline V gene encodes CDR1 SEHNR and CDR2 FQNEAQ (reference sequence). This CDR3 contains 15 residues. With 5 bases removed from V and 2 bases from J, the gap between germline ends came to 12 bases. DNA of the CDR3: TGTGCCAGCAGCCCCCCCGGGGGAAACACCGGGGAGCTGTTTTTT. This gives the protein CASSPPGGNTGELFF. Looking up the rest from reference TRBV7-9 and TRBJ2-2 gives the full variable domain: DTGVSQNPRHKITKRGQNVTFRCDPISEHNRLYWYRQTLGQGPEFLTYFQNEAQLEKSRLLSDRFSAERPKGSFSTLEIQRTEQGDSAMYLCASSPPGGNTGELFFGEGSRLTVL.

The rearrangement uses TRBV2 and TRBJ2-1, with D tentatively TRBD2 (6 bases). Trimming pared 5 bases from V and 0 bases from J, leaving 8 bases between. Germline CDR1 SNHLY, CDR2 FYNNEI. The length of the CDR3 is 14 residues. The DNA for the CDR3 is TGTGCCAGCAGTCGACTAGTCTCCTACAATGAGCAGTTCTTC. Protein: CASSRLVSYNEQFF.

The chain recombines TRBV5-1 with TRBJ2-5, with D unresolved. In germline, CDR1 is SGHRS, CDR2 YFSETQ. This CDR3 region has 15 residues. V was clipped by 4 bases and J by 4 bases, with 17 bases between them. The CDR3 spells CASSTAPVPSETQYF. In DNA, the CDR3 is TGCGCCAGCAGCACAGCCCCTGTCCCTTCAGAGACCCAGTACTTC.

A few counts support this clone. The chain's CDR3 is CATSMGAGSGNTIYF. Written as DNA, the CDR3 is TGTGCCACCAGCATGGGGGCTGGATCTGGAAACACCATATATTTT. This sequence joins TRBV15 and TRBJ1-3; D perhaps matches TRBD1 (6 bases). Deletions cut 4 bases from V and 1 base from J, with 11 bases between. Germline CDR1 reads LNHNV; CDR2 reads YYDKDF (reference sequence). The length of the CDR3 is 15 residues.

This CDR3 is CASSQDQGTYEQYF. The DNA for the CDR3 is TGCGCCAGCAGCCAAGATCAGGGGACCTACGAGCAGTACTTC. The chain links TRBV4-1 to TRBJ2-7; D might be TRBD1 (6 bases). V was pared by 0 bases and J by 2 bases, with 8 bases between. The CDR3 length is 14 residues. Germline lookup yields CDR1 MGHRA and CDR2 YSYEKL.

This clone was seen once. The genes are TRBV6-1 and TRBJ2-5; TRBD1 or TRBD2 may be the D gene (5 bases each). The CDR3 contains 15 residues. Germline V lookup: CDR1 MNHNS, CDR2 SASEGT. Between the trimmed V and J ends, which lost 7 bases and 1 base, there was a span of 16 bases. CDR3 bases: TGTGCCAGCACAGAATGGGACCTCTCCCAAGAGACCCAGTACTTC. Amino acid sequence: CASTEWDLSQETQYF.

The gene calls are TRBV9 and TRBJ1-6, with D hard to call. The germline V gene has CDR1 SGDLS and CDR2 YYNGEE. The CDR3 runs 14 residues. Trimming took 4 bases from V and 7 from J, leaving 12 bases between them. This CDR3 is CASSLRIGNSPLHF. The CDR3 DNA reads TGTGCCAGCAGCCTTCGAATAGGGAATTCACCCCTCCACTTT.

This clone has a count of ten or more. The rearrangement joins TRBV19 to TRBJ2-3; 9 nucleotides match TRBD1. Trimming took 5 bases from V and 5 from J; bases not matched to a gene: 8. The length of the CDR3 is 15 residues. Germline CDR1 LNHDA, CDR2 SQIVND (reference sequence). CDR3 loop: CASSPGQGRVDTQYF. For the CDR3, the DNA is TGTGCCAGTAGTCCCGGACAGGGGCGCGTAGATACGCAGTATTTT. Full variable domain (missing parts from reference TRBV19 and TRBJ2-3): DGGITQSPKYLFRKEGQNVTLSCEQNLNHDAMYWYRQDPGQGLRLIYYSQIVNDFQKGDIAEGYSVSREKKESFPLTVTSAQKNPTAFYLCASSPGQGRVDTQYFGPGTRLTVL.

The chain links TRBV4-1 to TRBJ1-5; TRBD1 is a possible D gene (5 bases). The CDR3 has 13 amino acids. CDR1 and CDR2 (germline): MGHRA, YSYEKL. V lost 5 bases to trimming and J lost 7 bases, with 12 bases between them. CDR3 in amino acids: CASSEAGDQPQHF. DNA of the CDR3: TGCGCCAGCAGCGAAGCGGGGGACCAGCCCCAGCATTTT.

V and J are TRBV5-4 and TRBJ2-7; D not certain. In germline, CDR1 is SGHNT, CDR2 YYREEE (reference sequence). The CDR3 spans 13 residues. V dropped 3 bases and J dropped 3 bases, with 10 bases sitting between them. DNA of the CDR3: TGTGCCAGCAGCTCGGCGTCCGTCTACGAGCAGTACTTC. It is translated as CASSSASVYEQYF.

This clone was counted between two and nine times. This chain connects TRBV18 to TRBJ1-4; unclear D gene. V dropped 3 bases and J dropped 8 bases, with 22 bases sitting between them. The CDR3 has 17 amino acids. Germline CDR1 is KGHSH and CDR2 is LQKENI. In DNA form, the CDR3 reads TGTGCCAGCTCACCGCCGCTGGAGAGGCAGCCGAGGGAAAAACTGTTTTTT. This codes for CASSPPLERQPREKLFF.

The chain couples TRBV6-5 to TRBJ1-6, with TRBD1 matching 8 bases. CDR1 and CDR2 from the germline V gene are MNHEY and SVGAGI. This CDR3 comprises 15 residues. J was trimmed by 8 bases and V by 5 bases; bases with no gene match: 8. The CDR3 DNA reads TGTGCCAGCAGTCCTGCCGGACAGGGTCATTCACCCCTCCACTTT. Translation gives CASSPAGQGHSPLHF.

The chain recombines TRBV29-1 with TRBJ2-7, with D uncertain. Germline values: CDR1 SQVTM, CDR2 ANQGSEA. The CDR3 consists of 12 residues. The V gene lost 1 base and the J gene lost 3 bases, with 7 bases spanning the gap. CDR3 nucleotides: TGCAGCGTTGAAGGTACAGACTACGAGCAGTACTTC. Its protein product is CSVEGTDYEQYF.

The gene calls are TRBV29-1 and TRBJ1-2; 8 nucleotides agree with TRBD1. CDR3 length equals 12 residues. After removal of 7 bases from V and 0 bases from J, the junction contained 1 base not matched to a gene. Germline V lookup: CDR1 SQVTM, CDR2 ANQGSEA. CDR3 bases: TGCAGCGACAGGGGGACTAACTATGGCTACACCTTC. Its translation: CSDRGTNYGYTF.

The genes are TRBV11-2 and TRBJ2-5; D is ambiguous. The V end was cut by 1 base, the J end by 2 bases, with 2 bases between. The CDR3 covers 12 residues. Germline V lookup: CDR1 SGHAT, CDR2 FQNNGV. The DNA for the CDR3 is TGTGCCAGCAGCTTAGTTCAAGAGACCCAGTACTTC. This codes for CASSLVQETQYF. Complete variable domain (other parts from reference TRBV11-2 and TRBJ2-5): EAGVAQSPRYKIIEKRQSVAFWCNPISGHATLYWYQQILGQGPKLLIQFQNNGVVDDSQLPKDRFSAERLKGVDSTLKIQPAKLEDSAVYLCASSLVQETQYFGPGTRLLVL.

The chain's CDR3 is CASSPTSLYGYTF. The CDR3 nucleotides read TGTGCCAGCAGCCCGACCAGTCTCTATGGCTACACCTTC. V is TRBV13 and J is TRBJ1-2, with D unresolved. Looked up from germline, CDR1 is PRHDT and CDR2 is FYEKMQ (reference sequence). The CDR3 has 13 residues. V was cut by 5 bases and J by 4 bases, with 11 bases left in between.